The rows below give T cell receptor beta chains drawn from one sample of a study of tumor-infiltrating lymphocytes in primary liver carcinoma. Each CDR3 protein gets one entry after TCRdb re-called the multiplex PCR reads with MiXCR. Among approximately 300,000 distinct CDR3 sequences, more than 55% were seen once, and the ten largest hold approximately 9%. The specimen sequenced was peripheral blood. These receptors all stem from a man aged 40-49 years with primary liver carcinoma and hepatitis B virus infection. Each CDR3 is given with its conserved first and last residue. Each record gives: V gene, J gene, clone size, D gene, CDR3 protein, CDR3 DNA. D genes are given only for firm matches. Size is omitted from some rows. Given values are once, few, many or a class for expanded clones.

>TRBV24-1|TRBJ2-1|-|TRBD2
CAIDRPGGGNEQFF
TGTGCCATCGATCGACCGGGAGGGGGGAATGAGCAGTTCTTC
>TRBV5-4|TRBJ2-1|-|-
CASSERMGSYNEQFF
TGTGCCAGCAGCGAACGCATGGGCTCCTACAATGAGCAGTTCTTC
>TRBV6-1|TRBJ2-4|-|-
CASSEGGFKMKNIQYF
TGTGCCAGCAGTGAAGGCGGGTTTAAGATGAAAAACATTCAGTACTTC
>TRBV7-8|TRBJ2-7|few|-
CASSLVESYEQYF
TGTGCCAGCAGCTTAGTGGAATCCTACGAGCAGTACTTC
>TRBV28|TRBJ2-7|-|-
CTSSSSGYEQCF
TGTACCAGCAGTTCTTCAGGCTACGAGCAGTGCTTC
>TRBV6-5|TRBJ1-2|-|TRBD1
CASSYGQGSNVYIF
TGTGCCAGCAGTTACGGACAGGGGAGTAATGTCTACATCTTC
>TRBV5-1|TRBJ2-3|once|-
CASNPEGGVADTQYF
TGTGCCAGCAACCCGGAGGGGGGAGTGGCAGATACGCAGTATTTT
>TRBV29-1|TRBJ1-5|many|-
CSVGQTFNQPQHF
TGCAGCGTGGGTCAGACATTCAATCAGCCCCAGCATTTT
>TRBV24-1|TRBJ1-5|-|TRBD1
CATSDPGTGGRQPQHF
TGTGCCACCAGTGACCCCGGGACAGGGGGCAGGCAGCCCCAGCATTTT
>TRBV4-3|TRBJ1-4|many|-
CASSRDPVNPNEKLFF
TGCGCCAGCAGCCGGGACCCGGTCAACCCTAATGAAAAACTGTTTTTT
>TRBV7-9|TRBJ2-3|few|-
CASSSGPAGTDTQYF
TGTGCCAGCAGTTCTGGTCCTGCAGGAACAGATACGCAGTATTTT
>TRBV5-1|TRBJ2-7|-|-
CASKEASSNEQYF
TGCGCCAGCAAGGAGGCCTCCTCCAACGAGCAGTACTTC
>TRBV5-5|TRBJ2-3|-|-
CASSFGGTDTHYF
TGTGCCAGCAGCTTCGGTGGCACAGATACGCACTATTTT
>TRBV6-4|TRBJ2-2|few|-
CASSEDESNTGELFF
TGTGCCAGCAGTGAGGACGAGTCGAACACCGGGGAGCTGTTTTTT
>TRBV11-2|TRBJ1-5|-|-
CVSSGGPEQPQHF
TGTGTCAGCAGCGGGGGTCCCGAACAGCCCCAGCATTTT
>TRBV4-2|TRBJ2-3|-|TRBD2
CASSQDLRTRGGTRYF
TGTGCCAGCAGCCAAGATTTGAGGACTAGGGGCGGTACGCGGTATTTT
>TRBV11-2|TRBJ2-5|many|-
CASSLERGSVILETQYF
TGTGCCAGCAGCTTGGAGAGGGGATCGGTGATCCTGGAGACCCAGTACTTC
>TRBV6-5|TRBJ2-5|-|-
CASSSTGTVTQYF
TGTGCCAGCAGCTCAACAGGGACGGTGACCCAGTACTTT
>TRBV12-3/TRBV12-4|TRBJ1-4|-|TRBD1
CSSSLTGGERVFF
TGTTCCAGCAGTTTAACAGGGGGCGAAAGAGTGTTTTTT
>TRBV6-6|TRBJ2-7|-|TRBD1
CAGTENRDRGYEQYF
TGTGCCGGCACTGAGAACAGGGACAGGGGTTACGAGCAGTACTTC
>TRBV7-9|TRBJ2-6|-|-
CASSLSKASGANVLTF
TGTGCCAGCAGCTTAAGTAAGGCCTCTGGGGCCAACGTCCTGACTTTC
>TRBV6-1|TRBJ1-1|many|-
CASRGHHTEAFF
TGTGCCAGCAGGGGACACCACACTGAAGCTTTCTTT
>TRBV28|TRBJ2-7|-|-
CASSRFAAYEQYF
TGTGCCAGCAGTCGTTTCGCGGCCTACGAGCAGTACTTC
>TRBV6-5|TRBJ1-5|once|-
CASSPSRGRGQPQHF
TGTGCCAGCAGTCCCTCACGGGGGCGAGGGCAGCCCCAGCATTTT
>TRBV29-1|TRBJ2-5|many|-
CSVGRSSEETQYF
TGCAGCGTTGGAAGGTCGTCAGAAGAGACCCAGTACTTC
>TRBV6-5|TRBJ1-2|many|-
CASREGGANYGYTF
TGTGCCAGCAGGGAGGGGGGGGCGAACTATGGCTACACCTTC
>TRBV6-2/TRBV6-3|TRBJ2-1|few|-
CASGAYNEQFF
TGTGCCAGCGGGGCTTACAATGAGCAGTTCTTC
>TRBV2|TRBJ2-1|-|-
CASSDHGPEQFF
TGTGCCAGCAGTGACCACGGGCCAGAGCAGTTCTTC
>TRBV29-1|TRBJ2-5|many|-
CSVDERQETQYF
TGCAGCGTTGACGAGCGCCAAGAGACCCAGTACTTC
>TRBV10-1|TRBJ2-1|once|TRBD2
CVSSAGGPLDEQFF
TGCGTCAGCAGCGCGGGAGGGCCCTTAGATGAGCAGTTCTTC
>TRBV30|TRBJ2-1|few|TRBD2
CAWGGDVHEQFF
TGTGCCTGGGGGGGGGATGTCCATGAGCAGTTCTTC
>TRBV4-2|TRBJ2-2|-|TRBD2
CASSQDPAGGTGGLFF
TGTGCCAGCAGCCAAGACCCAGCGGGAGGGACCGGGGGGCTGTTTTTT
>TRBV11-2|TRBJ2-7|-|-
CASSPTDEQYF
TGTGCCAGCAGCCCCACCGATGAGCAGTACTTC
>TRBV12-3/TRBV12-4|TRBJ2-7|-|TRBD1
CASSGPGQGFREQYF
TGTGCCAGCAGTGGCCCGGGACAGGGTTTTCGCGAGCAGTACTTC
>TRBV29-1|TRBJ1-1|-|-
CRVAFQGSGTEAFF
TGCAGAGTTGCGTTTCAGGGGAGTGGAACTGAGGCTTTCTTT
>TRBV7-9|TRBJ2-3|-|-
CASIAHGDTQYF
TGTGCCAGCATCGCTCATGGAGATACGCAGTATTTT
>TRBV7-8|TRBJ2-1|-|TRBD2
CASSNRLVAGVFEQFF
TGTGCCAGCAGCAACCGATTGGTAGCGGGAGTTTTTGAGCAGTTCTTC
>TRBV7-9|TRBJ2-7|-|TRBD1
CASNSLRTGMREQYF
TGTGCCAGCAACTCCCTAAGGACAGGGATGCGCGAGCAGTACTTC
>TRBV25-1|TRBJ1-6|few|TRBD1
CASSVGTGYSPLHF
TGTGCCAGCAGTGTGGGGACAGGTTATTCACCCCTCCACTTT
>TRBV5-1|TRBJ1-1|once|-
CAISWTLNTEAFF
TGCGCCATCAGCTGGACCTTGAACACTGAAGCTTTCTTT
>TRBV5-1|TRBJ2-7|-|-
CASRIDYEQYF
TGCGCCAGCAGGATTGACTACGAGCAGTACTTC
>TRBV5-5|TRBJ1-6|-|-
CASRGGPVDSSPLHF
TGTGCCAGCAGAGGGGGGCCCGTTGATAGTTCACCCCTCCACTTT
>TRBV30|TRBJ1-2|-|TRBD1
CAWSGDRGDYGYTF
TGTGCCTGGAGTGGGGACAGGGGTGACTATGGCTACACCTTC
>TRBV6-1|TRBJ1-1|-|TRBD1
CASSGRGQGFSMITEAFF
TGTGCCAGCAGTGGACGAGGACAGGGGTTTTCCATGATCACTGAAGCTTTCTTT
>TRBV6-1|TRBJ2-1|many|-
CASSEFPGSGNEQFF
TGTGCCAGCAGTGAGTTCCCGGGATCCGGGAATGAGCAGTTCTTC
>TRBV28|TRBJ2-1|-|TRBD2
CASSSPLLAGVVNEQFF
TGTGCCAGCAGTTCTCCCTTACTAGCGGGAGTCGTCAATGAGCAGTTCTTC
>TRBV4-2|TRBJ2-3|once|TRBD2
CASNQEASGSKGDTQYF
TGTGCCAGCAACCAAGAGGCTAGCGGGAGTAAGGGAGATACACAGTATTTT
>TRBV14|TRBJ2-7|-|-
CASSQVRYSYEQHF
TGTGCCAGCAGCCAAGTACGCTACTCCTACGAGCAGCACTTC
>TRBV6-2/TRBV6-3|TRBJ2-7|-|-
CASISLLADYEQYF
TGTGCCAGCATTTCGTTGCTAGCCGACTACGAGCAGTACTTC
>TRBV11-2|TRBJ2-7|-|TRBD2
CTSSLGAGDFYEQYF
TGTACCAGCAGCTTAGGGGCGGGAGATTTCTACGAGCAGTACTTC
>TRBV5-1|TRBJ2-1|-|TRBD1
CASSERQGAAEQFF
TGCGCCAGCAGCGAACGCCAGGGGGCGGCTGAGCAGTTCTTC